The table lists the clone carrying this T cell receptor beta chain with a few counts. This entry belongs to a study of OX40 agonist ivuxolimab in advanced cancers. Germline V gene data show CDR1 as KGHSH and CDR2 as LQKENI. The V gene lost 6 bases and the J gene lost 1 base, with 12 bases spanning the gap. The CDR3 has 14 residues. Libraries were prepared by immunoSEQ multiplex PCR; TCRdb keeps only in-frame clonotypes and omits some of them. The top ten hold 2.6% of the sample, which has about 93,000 clones, more than 85% seen once. Patients were ineligible given autoimmune disease history or systemic immunosuppression.

The sequenced sample was CD4+ or CD8+ T cells sorted from blood, obtained in a trial of the OX40 agonist ivuxolimab. The TCR sequence derives from an adult with an advanced solid tumor such as melanoma, head and neck, liver or kidney cancer. The chain employs TRBV18 and TRBJ1-1; D remains unclear. As DNA, the CDR3 is TGTGCCAGCTCCGTCATGGGGAAGAACACTGAAGCTTTCTTT. Translating gives CASSVMGKNTEAFF.